The T cell receptor (beta chain) described here comes from a study of shared T cell receptors in the human thymus. The CDR3 spans 18 residues. V lost 5 bases and J 0 bases, leaving 20 bases between the germline ends. Germline assignment: CDR1 MDHEN and CDR2 SYDVKM. Data came from immunoSEQ multiplex PCR; TCRdb stores just in-frame clones and leaves some out. The sample carries over 650,000 clones, more than 70% recorded once. These data were also reused for a study on human thymus T cells. From that second work: Congenital heart defects were the reason for the corrective surgery that the donors, healthy Finnish infants, were having. The source of the thymus tissue was resections taken during corrective heart surgery. Repertoires from thymus and blood appeared to show biased V and J gene usage. Related studies noted strongly shared thymic repertoires across unrelated people.

Sample: thymocytes. This clonotype was obtained from a boy under two years old with a congenital heart defect. V and J are TRBV28 and TRBJ2-1; D perhaps matches TRBD2 (5 bases). The CDR3 nucleotides read TGTGCCAGCAGTCCTGACTCCTTAGTAGCGCACTCCTACAATGAGCAGTTCTTC. Translation: CASSPDSLVAHSYNEQFF.